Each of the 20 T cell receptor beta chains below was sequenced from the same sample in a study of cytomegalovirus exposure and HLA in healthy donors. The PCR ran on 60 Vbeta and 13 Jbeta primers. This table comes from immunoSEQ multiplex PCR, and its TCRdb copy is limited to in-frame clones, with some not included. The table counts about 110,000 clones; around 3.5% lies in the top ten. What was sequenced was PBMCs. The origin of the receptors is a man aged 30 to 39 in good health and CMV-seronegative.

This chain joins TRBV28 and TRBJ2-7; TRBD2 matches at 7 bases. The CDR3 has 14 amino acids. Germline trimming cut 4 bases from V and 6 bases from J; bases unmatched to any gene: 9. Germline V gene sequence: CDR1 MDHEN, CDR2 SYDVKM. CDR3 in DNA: TGTGCCAGCAGTTCTAGCGGCACTACGGGCGAGCAGTACTTC. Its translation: CASSSSGTTGEQYF.

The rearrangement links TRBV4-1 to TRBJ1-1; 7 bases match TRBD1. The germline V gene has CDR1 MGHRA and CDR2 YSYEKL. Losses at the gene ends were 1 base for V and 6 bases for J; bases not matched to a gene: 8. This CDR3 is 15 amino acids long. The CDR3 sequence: CASSQVVTGSSEAFF. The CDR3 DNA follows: TGCGCCAGCAGCCAAGTGGTGACAGGGAGTTCTGAAGCTTTCTTT.

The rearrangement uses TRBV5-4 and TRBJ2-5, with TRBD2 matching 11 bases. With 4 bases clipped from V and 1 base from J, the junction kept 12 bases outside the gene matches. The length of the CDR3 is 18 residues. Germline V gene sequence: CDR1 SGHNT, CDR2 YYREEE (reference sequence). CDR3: CASSEALAGGPSQETQYF. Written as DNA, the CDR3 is TGTGCCAGCAGCGAGGCTCTAGCGGGGGGCCCGTCCCAAGAGACCCAGTACTTC. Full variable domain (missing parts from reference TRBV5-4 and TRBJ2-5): ETGVTQSPTHLIKTRGQQVTLRCSSQSGHNTVSWYQQALGQGPQFIFQYYREEENGRGNFPPRFSGLQFPNYSSELNVNALELDDSALYLCASSEALAGGPSQETQYFGPGTRLLVL.

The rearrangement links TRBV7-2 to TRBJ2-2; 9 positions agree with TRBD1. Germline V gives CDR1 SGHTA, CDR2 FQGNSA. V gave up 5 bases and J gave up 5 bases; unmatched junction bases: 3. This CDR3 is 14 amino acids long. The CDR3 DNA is TGTGCCAGCAGCGCGGACAGGGGAACCGGGGAGCTGTTTTTT. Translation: CASSADRGTGELFF.

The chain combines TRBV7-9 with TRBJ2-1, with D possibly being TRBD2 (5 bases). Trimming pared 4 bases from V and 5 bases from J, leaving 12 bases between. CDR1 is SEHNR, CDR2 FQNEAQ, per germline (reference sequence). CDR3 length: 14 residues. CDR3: CASSSTGTNNEQFF. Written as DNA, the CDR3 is TGTGCCAGCAGCTCAACGGGAACCAACAATGAGCAGTTCTTC.

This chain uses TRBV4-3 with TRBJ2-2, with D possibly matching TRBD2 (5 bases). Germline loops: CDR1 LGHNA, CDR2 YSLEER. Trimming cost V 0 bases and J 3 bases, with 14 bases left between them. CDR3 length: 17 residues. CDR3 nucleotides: TGCGCCAGCAGCCAAGATTCTGAGGGTCGGGACACCGGGGAGCTGTTTTTT. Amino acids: CASSQDSEGRDTGELFF.

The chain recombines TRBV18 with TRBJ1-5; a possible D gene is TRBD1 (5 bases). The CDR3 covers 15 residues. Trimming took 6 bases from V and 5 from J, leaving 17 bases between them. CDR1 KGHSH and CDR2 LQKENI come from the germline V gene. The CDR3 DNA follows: TGTGCCAGCTCCCCCGGGTGGGGGGATGATCAGCCCCAGCATTTT. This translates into CASSPGWGDDQPQHF.

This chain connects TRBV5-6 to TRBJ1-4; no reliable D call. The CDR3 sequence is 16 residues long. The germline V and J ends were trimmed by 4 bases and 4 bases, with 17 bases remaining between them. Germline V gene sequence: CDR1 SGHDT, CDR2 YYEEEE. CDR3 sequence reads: CASSQTPGFGNEKLFF. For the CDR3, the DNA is TGTGCCAGCAGCCAAACGCCAGGTTTTGGTAATGAAAAACTGTTTTTT.

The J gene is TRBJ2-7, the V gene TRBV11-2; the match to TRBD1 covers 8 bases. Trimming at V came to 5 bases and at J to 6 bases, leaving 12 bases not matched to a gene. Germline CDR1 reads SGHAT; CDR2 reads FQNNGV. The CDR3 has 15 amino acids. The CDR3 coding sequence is TGTGCCAGCAGCCCACGGACGGGACAGGTTGGCGAGCAGTACTTC. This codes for CASSPRTGQVGEQYF.

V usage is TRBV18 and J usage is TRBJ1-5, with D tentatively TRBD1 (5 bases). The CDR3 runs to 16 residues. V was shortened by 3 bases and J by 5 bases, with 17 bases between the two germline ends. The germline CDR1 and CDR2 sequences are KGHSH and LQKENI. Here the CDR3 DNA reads TGTGCCAGCTCACCCCTTGGGGGGGTGGAGGATCAGCCCCAGCATTTT. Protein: CASSPLGGVEDQPQHF.

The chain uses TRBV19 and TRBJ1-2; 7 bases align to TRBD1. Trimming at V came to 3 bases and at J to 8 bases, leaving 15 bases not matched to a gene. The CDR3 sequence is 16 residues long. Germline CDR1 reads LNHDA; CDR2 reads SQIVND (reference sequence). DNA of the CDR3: TGTGCCAGTAGTATCCCAGCGTTTACAGGGGAGGAGGGCTACACCTTC. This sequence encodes CASSIPAFTGEEGYTF. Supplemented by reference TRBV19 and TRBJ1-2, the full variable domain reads DGGITQSPKYLFRKEGQNVTLSCEQNLNHDAMYWYRQDPGQGLRLIYYSQIVNDFQKGDIAEGYSVSREKKESFPLTVTSAQKNPTAFYLCASSIPAFTGEEGYTFGSGTRLTVV.

For the CDR3, the DNA is TGCGCCAGCAGCCCTCGTGGACAGTCCGATTCACCCCTCCACTTT. Protein sequence: CASSPRGQSDSPLHF. The J gene is TRBJ1-6, the V gene TRBV4-1; D may be TRBD1 (6 bases). CDR1 MGHRA and CDR2 YSYEKL come from the germline V gene. V was clipped by 4 bases and J by 8 bases, with 15 bases between them. The CDR3 is 15 residues long.

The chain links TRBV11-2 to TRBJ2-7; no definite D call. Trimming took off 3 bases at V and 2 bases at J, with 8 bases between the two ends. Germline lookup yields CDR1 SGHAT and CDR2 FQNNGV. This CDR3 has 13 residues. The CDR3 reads CASSFELAYEQYF. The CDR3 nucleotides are TGTGCCAGCAGCTTCGAGTTAGCCTACGAGCAGTACTTC. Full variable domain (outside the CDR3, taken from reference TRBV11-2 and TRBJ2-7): EAGVAQSPRYKIIEKRQSVAFWCNPISGHATLYWYQQILGQGPKLLIQFQNNGVVDDSQLPKDRFSAERLKGVDSTLKIQPAKLEDSAVYLCASSFELAYEQYFGPGTRLTVT.

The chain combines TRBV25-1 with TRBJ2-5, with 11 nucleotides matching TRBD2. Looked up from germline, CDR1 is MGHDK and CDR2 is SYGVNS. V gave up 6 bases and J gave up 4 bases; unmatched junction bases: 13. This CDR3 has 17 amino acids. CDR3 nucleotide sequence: TGTGCCAGCAGCCTGACTAGCGGGGCTATGCGGGGAGAGACCCAGTACTTC. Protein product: CASSLTSGAMRGETQYF.

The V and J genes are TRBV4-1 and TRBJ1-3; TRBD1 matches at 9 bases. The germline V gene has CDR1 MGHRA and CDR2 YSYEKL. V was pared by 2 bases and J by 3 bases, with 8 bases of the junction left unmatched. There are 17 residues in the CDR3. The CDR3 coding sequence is TGCGCCAGCAGCCAATTCCCGGGACAGGGATATGGAAACACCATATATTTT. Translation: CASSQFPGQGYGNTIYF.

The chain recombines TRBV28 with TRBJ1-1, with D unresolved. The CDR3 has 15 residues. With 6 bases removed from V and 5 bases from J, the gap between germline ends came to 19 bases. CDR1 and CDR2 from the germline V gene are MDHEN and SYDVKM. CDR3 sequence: CASRFRGFAKTEAFF. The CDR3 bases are TGTGCCAGCAGATTTAGAGGGTTTGCGAAAACTGAAGCTTTCTTT.

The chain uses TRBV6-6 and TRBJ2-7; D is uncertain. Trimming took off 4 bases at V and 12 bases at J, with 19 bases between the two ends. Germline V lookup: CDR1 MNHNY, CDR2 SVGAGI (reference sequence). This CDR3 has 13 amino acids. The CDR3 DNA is TGTGCCAGCAGTTCCGCTCCTCAGGTCCTACCGTACTTC. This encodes CASSSAPQVLPYF.

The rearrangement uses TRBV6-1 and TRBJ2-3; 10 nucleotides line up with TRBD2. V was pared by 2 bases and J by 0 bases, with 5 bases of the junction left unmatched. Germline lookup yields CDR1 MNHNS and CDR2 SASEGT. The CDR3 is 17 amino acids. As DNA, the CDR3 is TGTGCCAGCAGTGAACCAGCGGGGGGGACTAGCACAGATACGCAGTATTTT. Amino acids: CASSEPAGGTSTDTQYF.

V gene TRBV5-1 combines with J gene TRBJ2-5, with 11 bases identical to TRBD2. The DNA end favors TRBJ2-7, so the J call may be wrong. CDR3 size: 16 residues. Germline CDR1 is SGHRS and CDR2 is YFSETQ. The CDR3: CASSLETSGATYEQYF. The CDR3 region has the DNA TGCGCCAGCAGCTTGGAGACTAGCGGGGCCACCTACGAGCAGTACTTC.

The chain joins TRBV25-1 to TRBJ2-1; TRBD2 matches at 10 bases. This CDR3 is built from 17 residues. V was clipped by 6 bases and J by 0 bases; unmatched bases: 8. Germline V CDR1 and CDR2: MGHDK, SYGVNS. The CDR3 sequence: CASRASGGLSSYNEQFF. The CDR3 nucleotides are TGTGCCAGCAGAGCTAGCGGGGGCCTTAGCTCCTACAATGAGCAGTTCTTC.